Listed here are 28 T cell receptor beta chains from one sample, sequenced in a study of shared clonotypes between healthy human individuals. Clones were sequenced by immunoSEQ multiplex PCR, and TCRdb holds only the in-frame ones, with some missing. Here the sample spans approximately 710,000 clones, around 90% being singletons. The sequenced material came from memory CD8+ T cells from PBMCs. Noted subset: CD45RO+ cells pooled with CCR7-negative TemRA cells. The receptors come from a man aged 18 to 30 in good health. Some clones in this sample may be carry-over from other donors' samples.

This rearrangement joins TRBV5-6 to TRBJ2-7, with a possible D match to TRBD2 (5 bases). With 0 bases removed from V and 3 bases from J, the gap between germline ends came to 13 bases. The CDR3 consists of 15 residues. Germline V gene data show CDR1 as SGHDT and CDR2 as YYEEEE. CDR3 protein: CASSLAGNNFYEQYF. CDR3 sequence (DNA): TGTGCCAGCAGCTTGGCCGGGAACAACTTCTACGAGCAGTACTTC. Full variable domain (remainder filled in from reference TRBV5-6 and TRBJ2-7): DAGVTQSPTHLIKTRGQQVTLRCSPKSGHDTVSWYQQALGQGPQFIFQYYEEEERQRGNFPDRFSGHQFPNYSSELNVNALLLGDSALYLCASSLAGNNFYEQYFGPGTRLTVT.

J is TRBJ2-1 and V is TRBV5-4; 11 nucleotides align to TRBD2. This CDR3 spans 19 amino acids. The junction had 13 bases not matched to a gene; V was cut back by 0 bases and J by 5 bases. Per germline, CDR1 SGHNT and CDR2 YYREEE (reference sequence). The CDR3 loop reads CASSLVILAGGGRHNEQFF. CDR3 DNA: TGTGCCAGCAGCTTGGTGATTCTAGCGGGAGGAGGTCGCCACAATGAGCAGTTCTTC.

The chain uses TRBV27 and TRBJ1-5; TRBD1 might be the D (5 bases). Trimming left V 1 base short and J 2 bases short, with 12 bases between. The CDR3 consists of 16 residues. Looked up from germline, CDR1 is MNHEY and CDR2 is SMNVEV (reference sequence). CDR3 protein: CASSLWGGFGNQPQHF. The CDR3 DNA reads as TGTGCCAGCAGTTTATGGGGGGGGTTTGGCAATCAGCCCCAGCATTTT.

The chain carries TRBV2 and TRBJ2-7; D might be TRBD2 (6 bases). The germline CDR1 and CDR2 sequences are SNHLY and FYNNEI. This CDR3 region has 12 residues. Between the trimmed V and J ends, which lost 6 bases and 4 bases, there was a span of 10 bases. The CDR3 sequence: CASRPGLYEQYF. DNA for the CDR3: TGTGCCAGCAGGCCGGGACTTTACGAGCAGTACTTC.

CDR3: CASSLHRGYSNQPQHF. The CDR3 region has the DNA TGTGCCAGCAGTTTACACAGGGGTTATAGCAATCAGCCCCAGCATTTT. This chain joins TRBV28 and TRBJ1-5, with 7 positions matching TRBD1. The trim removed 2 bases at V and 0 bases at J, leaving 4 bases unmatched. CDR3 length: 16 amino acids. The V gene's germline CDR1 is MDHEN and CDR2 SYDVKM.

This clone was counted a single time. CDR3 region: CASSELTENTGELFF. The CDR3 DNA is TGCGCCAGCAGTGAGCTGACAGAGAACACCGGGGAGCTGTTTTTT. The V call is TRBV10-1, the J call TRBJ2-2, with a weak D call TRBD1 (5 bases). Trimming pared 2 bases from V and 1 base from J, leaving 8 bases between. The CDR3 runs 15 residues. Per germline, CDR1 WNHNN and CDR2 SYGVQD (reference sequence).

The J gene is TRBJ2-7, the V gene TRBV27, with 8 bases aligning to TRBD1. There are 15 residues in the CDR3. Per the germline V gene, CDR1 is MNHEY and CDR2 is SMNVEV (reference sequence). Trimming cost V 2 bases and J 3 bases; bases outside gene matches: 6. In DNA, the CDR3 is TGTGCCAGCAGTTTAACGGGGACAGGCTACTACGAGCAGTACTTC. Its protein product is CASSLTGTGYYEQYF.

The chain carries TRBV13 and TRBJ2-4; D is unresolved. Germline-derived CDR1 and CDR2 are PRHDT and FYEKMQ (reference sequence). With 0 bases removed from V and 1 base from J, the gap between germline ends came to 10 bases. CDR3 length equals 16 residues. Here the CDR3 reads CASSLGAHLAKNIQYF. The CDR3 nucleotides are TGTGCCAGCAGCTTAGGGGCCCACTTGGCCAAAAACATTCAGTACTTC.

The chain links TRBV9 to TRBJ1-2; possibly TRBD1 for D (6 bases). This CDR3 is 15 amino acids long. Germline-derived CDR1 and CDR2 are SGDLS and YYNGEE. V was shortened by 0 bases and J by 4 bases, with 13 bases between the two germline ends. CDR3 sequence: CASSVGLGAGYGYTF. CDR3 nucleotides: TGTGCCAGCAGCGTAGGCTTGGGGGCTGGCTATGGCTACACCTTC.

This clone was observed a single time. Other DNA sequences within the sample encode an identical CDR3. The chain joins TRBV27 to TRBJ2-7; D ambiguous. The germline V and J ends were trimmed by 2 bases and 2 bases, with 7 bases remaining between them. Germline lookup yields CDR1 MNHEY and CDR2 SMNVEV (reference sequence). CDR3 length equals 13 residues. In DNA, the CDR3 is TGTGCCAGCAGTTTAGGGTATACCTACGAGCAGTACTTC. Translating it yields CASSLGYTYEQYF.

About this clone itself: Other DNA sequences in the sample encode the same CDR3. The chain links TRBV4-2 to TRBJ2-7, with no clear D. V was cut by 0 bases and J by 1 base, with 4 bases left in between. Germline loops: CDR1 LGHNA, CDR2 YNFKEQ. The CDR3 totals 13 residues. The CDR3 DNA sequence: TGTGCCAGCAGCCAAGATGGGTCCTACGAGCAGTACTTC. It is translated as CASSQDGSYEQYF.

The chain recombines TRBV6-1 with TRBJ2-7; 7 bases line up with TRBD2. CDR1 MNHNS and CDR2 SASEGT come from the germline V gene. This CDR3 has 14 amino acids. Trimming removed 3 bases from V and 5 bases from J; junction bases left unmatched: 7. CDR3 protein: CASSEWRERNEQYF. The CDR3 DNA reads TGTGCCAGCAGTGAGTGGCGGGAGCGGAACGAGCAGTACTTC.

The V and J genes are TRBV5-4 and TRBJ2-7; 13 bases agree with TRBD2. Per germline, CDR1 SGHNT and CDR2 YYREEE (reference sequence). With 4 bases clipped from V and 3 bases from J, the junction kept 7 bases outside the gene matches. The CDR3 extends over 16 amino acids. The CDR3 DNA sequence: TGTGCCAGCAGCGGACAGGGACTAGCGGGATACTACGAGCAGTACTTC. Translating gives CASSGQGLAGYYEQYF.

J is TRBJ2-6 and V is TRBV7-9; D uncertain. CDR3 length: 16 amino acids. Trimming took off 4 bases at V and 2 bases at J, with 12 bases between the two ends. CDR1 SEHNR and CDR2 FQNEAQ come from the germline V gene (reference sequence). In DNA form, the CDR3 reads TGTGCCAGCAGCTCCGTGGACCCCGCTGGGGCCAACGTCCTGACTTTC. It translates to CASSSVDPAGANVLTF.

The genes are TRBV2 and TRBJ2-1; D is undetermined. The CDR3 has 15 amino acids. The V end lost 6 bases, the J end lost 2 bases, and 14 bases lay between the germline ends. CDR1 is SNHLY and CDR2 is FYNNEI in the germline V gene. The CDR3 DNA follows: TGTGCCAGCAGCAAAATCACCCCAGCCTACAATGAGCAGTTCTTC. Translated, it gives CASSKITPAYNEQFF.

The chain recombines TRBV5-4 with TRBJ2-7, with 10 nucleotides matching TRBD2. V lost 1 base, J lost 2 bases, and 6 bases stayed unmatched. Germline CDR1 SGHNT, CDR2 YYREEE (reference sequence). The length of the CDR3 is 16 residues. DNA of the CDR3: TGTGCCAGCAGCTTGTGGACTAGCGGAATGACCTACGAGCAGTACTTC. It is translated as CASSLWTSGMTYEQYF. Based on the CDR3 plus reference TRBV5-4 and TRBJ2-7, the full variable domain is ETGVTQSPTHLIKTRGQQVTLRCSSQSGHNTVSWYQQALGQGPQFIFQYYREEENGRGNFPPRFSGLQFPNYSSELNVNALELDDSALYLCASSLWTSGMTYEQYFGPGTRLTVT.

The chain uses TRBV14 and TRBJ2-5; D perhaps matches TRBD1 (6 bases). The ends were cut back, 1 base at V and 4 bases at J, with 10 bases in the middle. The CDR3 spans 14 residues. Germline V gives CDR1 SGHDN, CDR2 FVKESK. The CDR3 DNA sequence: TGTGCCAGCAGCCAAGTTGGGGGCGGAGAGACCCAGTACTTC. It specifies CASSQVGGGETQYF.

The CDR3 sequence is CASSDSIEGLFLFF. The DNA of the CDR3 is TGTGCCAGCAGTGACTCGATTGAGGGTCTTTTTCTGTTCTTC. V is TRBV6-4 and J is TRBJ2-1; a possible D gene is TRBD2 (5 bases). The V gene's germline CDR1 is MRHNA and CDR2 SNTAGT. CDR3 length equals 14 residues. The V end lost 0 bases, the J end lost 15 bases, and 18 bases lay between the germline ends.

The V and J genes are TRBV4-3 and TRBJ2-4; no clear D. Germline CDR1 and CDR2: LGHNA and YSLEER. CDR3 size: 16 residues. Trimming took 1 base from V and 7 from J, leaving 17 bases between them. CDR3 bases: TGCGCCAGCAGCCAAGTTCTGGAGAAGTTGGGCAACATTCAGTACTTC. Translated, it gives CASSQVLEKLGNIQYF.

V and J are TRBV5-1 and TRBJ2-2, with TRBD2 as a possible D gene (5 bases). The CDR3 consists of 21 residues. Trimming left V 4 bases short and J 3 bases short, with 31 bases between. The germline V gene encodes CDR1 SGHRS and CDR2 YFSETQ. CDR3 DNA: TGCGCCAGCAGCCCCAGATTTTACCGGACTGCCTCGGGCCTTGACACCGGGGAGCTGTTTTTT. Translated, it gives CASSPRFYRTASGLDTGELFF.

The chain employs TRBV30 and TRBJ1-5, with D hard to call. Germline-derived CDR1 and CDR2 are GTSNPN and SVGIG (reference sequence). Deletions cut 2 bases from V and 0 bases from J, with 11 bases between. The CDR3 runs 15 residues. CDR3 sequence: CAWSHAPFSNQPQHF. DNA of the CDR3: TGTGCCTGGAGTCACGCGCCCTTTAGCAATCAGCCCCAGCATTTT.

The CDR3 bases are TGTGCCAGTCGAGTGGCGGTGGTCACAGATACGCAGTATTTT. Amino acid sequence: CASRVAVVTDTQYF. The chain recombines TRBV27 with TRBJ2-3; the D is unclear. Germline-derived CDR1 and CDR2 are MNHEY and SMNVEV (reference sequence). Trimming pared 9 bases from V and 2 bases from J, leaving 15 bases between. The CDR3 has 14 amino acids.

This chain joins TRBV4-3 and TRBJ2-3; possibly TRBD2 for D (6 bases). The germline V and J ends were trimmed by 0 bases and 1 base, with 14 bases remaining between them. The CDR3 covers 17 residues. CDR1 is LGHNA, CDR2 YSLEER, per germline. As DNA, the CDR3 is TGCGCCAGCAGCCAAGATACGGAGGGATGGGGCACAGATACGCAGTATTTT. It yields the protein CASSQDTEGWGTDTQYF.

This clone has a single count. The J gene is TRBJ2-3, the V gene TRBV14, with 11 positions matching TRBD2. V shed 1 base and J 1 base; nucleotides not matched to a gene: 13. CDR1 and CDR2 from the germline V gene are SGHDN and FVKESK. The CDR3 is 20 amino acids. This chain's CDR3 is CASSQGGGLAAPWGTDTQYF. DNA of the CDR3: TGTGCCAGCAGCCAAGGAGGGGGACTAGCGGCCCCCTGGGGCACAGATACGCAGTATTTT.

This rearrangement joins TRBV6-5 to TRBJ1-1; 7 bases map to TRBD1. This CDR3 is built from 14 residues. The germline CDR1 and CDR2 sequences are MNHEY and SVGAGI. Germline trimming cut 7 bases from V and 3 bases from J; bases unmatched to any gene: 8. For the CDR3, the DNA is TGTGCCAGCAACGTACAGGGGAGGGACACTGAAGCTTTCTTT. This gives the protein CASNVQGRDTEAFF.

This clone was observed a single time. V gene TRBV4-2 combines with J gene TRBJ2-1, with a tentative D call TRBD2 (6 bases). Trimming removed 0 bases at V and 9 bases at J, with 15 bases between. This CDR3 comprises 15 residues. Germline V lookup: CDR1 LGHNA, CDR2 YNFKEQ. DNA of the CDR3: TGTGCCAGCAGCCAAGACTATGGCGGGACCATTGAGCAGTTCTTC. This sequence encodes CASSQDYGGTIEQFF.

The J gene is TRBJ1-1, the V gene TRBV28; possibly TRBD1 for D (5 bases). Germline CDR1 MDHEN, CDR2 SYDVKM. Trimming removed 5 bases from V and 8 bases from J, with 21 bases in between. The CDR3 extends over 15 amino acids. The CDR3: CASSPSRDLLLEAFF. The CDR3 DNA is TGTGCCAGCAGTCCGTCTCGGGACCTCCTTCTGGAAGCTTTCTTT. The full variable domain, completed using reference TRBV28 and TRBJ1-1, is DVKVTQSSRYLVKRTGEKVFLECVQDMDHENMFWYRQDPGLGLRLIYFSYDVKMKEKGDIPEGYSVSREKKERFSLILESASTNQTSMYLCASSPSRDLLLEAFFGQGTRLTVV.

The chain employs TRBV2 and TRBJ2-3; unclear D gene. The CDR3 covers 12 residues. Between the trimmed V and J ends, which lost 4 bases and 3 bases, there was a span of 5 bases. Germline CDR1 is SNHLY and CDR2 is FYNNEI. The CDR3 sequence: CASSGITDTQYF. The CDR3 coding sequence is TGTGCCAGCAGTGGGATTACAGATACGCAGTATTTT.